This T cell receptor beta chain was captured by sequencing in a study of T cell responses to AZD1222 COVID-19 vaccine. The CDR3 spans 17 residues. V lost 0 bases to trimming and J lost 4 bases; unmatched junction nucleotides: 8. Per the germline V gene, CDR1 is SGHNT and CDR2 is YYREEE (reference sequence). TCRdb's table, derived via immunoSEQ multiplex PCR, lists solely in-frame clones and lacks some. The data contain some 150,000 clones, more than 75% of them singletons. Sequencing was performed on peripheral blood, taken on day 0 of MenACWY control vaccination. The chain combines TRBV5-4 with TRBJ2-1; 9 bases line up with TRBD1. The sequence was collected from an adult in good health. CDR3 sequence reads: CASSLEGRDRVYNEQFF. The CDR3 DNA follows: TGTGCCAGCAGCTTGGAGGGTCGGGACAGGGTTTACAATGAGCAGTTCTTC.